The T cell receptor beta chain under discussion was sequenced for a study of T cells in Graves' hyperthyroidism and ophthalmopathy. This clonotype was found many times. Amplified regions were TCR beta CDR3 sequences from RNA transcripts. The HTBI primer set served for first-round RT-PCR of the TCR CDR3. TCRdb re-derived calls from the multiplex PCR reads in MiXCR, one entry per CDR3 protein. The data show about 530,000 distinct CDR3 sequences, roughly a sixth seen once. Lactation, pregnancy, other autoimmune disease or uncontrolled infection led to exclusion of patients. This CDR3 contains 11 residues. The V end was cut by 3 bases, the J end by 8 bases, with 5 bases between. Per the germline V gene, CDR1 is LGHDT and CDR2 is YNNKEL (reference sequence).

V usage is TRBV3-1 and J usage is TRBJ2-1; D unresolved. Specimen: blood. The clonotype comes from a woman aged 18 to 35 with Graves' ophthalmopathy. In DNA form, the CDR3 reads TGTGCCAGCAGCCATGAGCATGAGCAGTTCTTC. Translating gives CASSHEHEQFF.